Described below is a single T cell receptor (beta chain) sequence and its context. Intraepithelial lymphocytes and lamina propria lymphocytes were released through processing of graft tissue. This entry comes from a study of graft-versus-host responses after intestinal transplantation. TCRdb's table, derived via immunoSEQ multiplex PCR, lists solely in-frame clones and lacks some. The sample shows 25,000 to 35,000 clones, about three quarters of them seen only once. The sample was ileum tissue, taken 98 days after intestinal transplantation. The TCR was taken from a human patient who received an intestinal transplant, so some T cells may come from the graft donor.

The CDR3 loop is CASSGFQVNTEAFF. The DNA of the CDR3 is TGTGCCAGCAGTGGGTTCCAGGTGAACACTGAAGCTTTCTTT. The chain has TRBV2 and TRBJ1-1; D unclear. This CDR3 is built from 14 residues. In germline, CDR1 is SNHLY, CDR2 FYNNEI. Trimming removed 4 bases at V and 0 bases at J, with 9 bases between. The variable domain in full, completed from reference TRBV2 and TRBJ1-1, reads EPEVTQTPSHQVTQMGQEVILRCVPISNHLYFYWYRQILGQKVEFLVSFYNNEISEKSEIFDDQFSVERPDGSNFTLKIRSTKLEDSAMYFCASSGFQVNTEAFFGQGTRLTVV.